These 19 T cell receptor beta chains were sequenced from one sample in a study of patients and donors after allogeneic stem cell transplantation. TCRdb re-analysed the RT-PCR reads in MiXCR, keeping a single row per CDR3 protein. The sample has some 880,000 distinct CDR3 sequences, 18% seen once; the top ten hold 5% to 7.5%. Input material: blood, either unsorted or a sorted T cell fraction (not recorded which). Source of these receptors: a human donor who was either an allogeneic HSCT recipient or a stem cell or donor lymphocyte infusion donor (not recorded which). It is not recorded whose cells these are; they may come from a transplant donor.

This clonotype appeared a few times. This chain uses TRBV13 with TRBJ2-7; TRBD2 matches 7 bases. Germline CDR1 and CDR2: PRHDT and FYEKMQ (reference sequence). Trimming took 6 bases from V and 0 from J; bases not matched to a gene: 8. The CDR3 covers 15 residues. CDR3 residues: CASSSPSGFSYEQYF. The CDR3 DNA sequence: TGTGCCAGCAGTTCACCTAGCGGATTCTCCTACGAGCAGTACTTC.

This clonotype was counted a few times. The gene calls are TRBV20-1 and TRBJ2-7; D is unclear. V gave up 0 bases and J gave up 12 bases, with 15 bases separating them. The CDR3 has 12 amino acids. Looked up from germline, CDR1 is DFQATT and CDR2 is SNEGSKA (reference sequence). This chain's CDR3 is CSARDLGQALYF. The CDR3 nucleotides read TGCAGTGCTAGAGATCTAGGGCAGGCCCTGTACTTC.

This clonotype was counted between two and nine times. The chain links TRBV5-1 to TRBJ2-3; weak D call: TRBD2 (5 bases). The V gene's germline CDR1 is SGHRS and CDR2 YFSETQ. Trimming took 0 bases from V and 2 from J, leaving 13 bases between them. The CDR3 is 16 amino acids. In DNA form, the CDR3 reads TGCGCCAGCAGCTTGGCCCCCCCGGGGTACACAGATACGCAGTATTTT. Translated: CASSLAPPGYTDTQYF.

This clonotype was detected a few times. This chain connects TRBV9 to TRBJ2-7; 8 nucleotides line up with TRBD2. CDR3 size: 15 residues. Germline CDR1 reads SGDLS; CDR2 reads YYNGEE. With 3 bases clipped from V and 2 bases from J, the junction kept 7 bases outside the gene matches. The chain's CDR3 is CASSAQGAGAYEQYF. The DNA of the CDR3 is TGTGCCAGCAGCGCCCAAGGAGCGGGGGCCTACGAGCAGTACTTC. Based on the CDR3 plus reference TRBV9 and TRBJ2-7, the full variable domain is DSGVTQTPKHLITATGQRVTLRCSPRSGDLSVYWYQQSLDQGLQFLIQYYNGEERAKGNILERFSAQQFPDLHSELNLSSLELGDSALYFCASSAQGAGAYEQYFGPGTRLTVT.

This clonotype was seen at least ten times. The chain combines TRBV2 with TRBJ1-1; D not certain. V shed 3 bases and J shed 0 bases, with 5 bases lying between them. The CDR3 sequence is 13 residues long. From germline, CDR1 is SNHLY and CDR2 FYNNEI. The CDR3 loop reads CASSDDMNTEAFF. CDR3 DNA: TGTGCCAGCAGTGATGACATGAACACTGAAGCTTTCTTT.

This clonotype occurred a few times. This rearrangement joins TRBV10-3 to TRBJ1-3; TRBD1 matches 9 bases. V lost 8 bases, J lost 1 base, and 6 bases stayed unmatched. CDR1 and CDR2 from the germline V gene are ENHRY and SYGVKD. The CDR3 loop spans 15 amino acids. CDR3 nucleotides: TGTGCCATCTCGTCACAGGGGGCTTCTGGAAACACCATATATTTT. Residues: CAISSQGASGNTIYF.

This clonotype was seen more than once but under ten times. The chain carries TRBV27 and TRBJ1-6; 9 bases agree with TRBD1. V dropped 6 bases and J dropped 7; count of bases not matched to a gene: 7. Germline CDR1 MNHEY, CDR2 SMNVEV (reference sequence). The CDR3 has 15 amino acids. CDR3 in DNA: TGTGCCAGCAGATTAGGGACAGGGACGAATTCACCCCTCCACTTT. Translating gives CASRLGTGTNSPLHF.

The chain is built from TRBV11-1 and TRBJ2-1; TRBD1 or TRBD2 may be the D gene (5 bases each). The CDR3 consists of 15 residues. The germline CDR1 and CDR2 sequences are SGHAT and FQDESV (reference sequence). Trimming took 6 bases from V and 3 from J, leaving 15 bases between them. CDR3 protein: CASSRQGEFYNEQFF. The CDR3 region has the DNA TGTGCCAGCAGTCGTCAGGGAGAGTTCTACAATGAGCAGTTCTTC.

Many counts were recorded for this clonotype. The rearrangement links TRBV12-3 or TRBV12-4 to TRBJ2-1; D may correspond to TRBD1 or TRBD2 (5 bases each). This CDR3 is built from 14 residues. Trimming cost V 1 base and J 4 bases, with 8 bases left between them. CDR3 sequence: CASSLDGAYNEQFF. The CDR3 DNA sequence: TGTGCCAGCAGTTTAGACGGGGCGTACAATGAGCAGTTCTTC.

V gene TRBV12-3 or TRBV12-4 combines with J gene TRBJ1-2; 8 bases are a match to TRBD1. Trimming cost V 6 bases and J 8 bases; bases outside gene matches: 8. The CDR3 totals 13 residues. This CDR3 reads CASSHGQGSGYTF. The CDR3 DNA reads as TGTGCCAGCAGCCACGGACAGGGATCAGGCTACACCTTC.

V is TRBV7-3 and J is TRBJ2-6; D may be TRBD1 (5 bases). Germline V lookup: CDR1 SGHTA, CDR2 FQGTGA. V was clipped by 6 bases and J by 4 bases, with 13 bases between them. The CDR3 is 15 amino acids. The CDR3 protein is CASRQTGSGANVLTF. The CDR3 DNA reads TGTGCCAGCAGGCAAACAGGCTCCGGGGCCAACGTCCTGACTTTC.

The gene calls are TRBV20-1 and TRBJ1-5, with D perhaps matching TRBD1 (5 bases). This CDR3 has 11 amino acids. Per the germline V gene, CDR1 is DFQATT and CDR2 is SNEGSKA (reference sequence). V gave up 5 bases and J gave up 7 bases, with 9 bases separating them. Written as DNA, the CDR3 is TGCAGTGCTGGGGGGGTCCAGCCCCAGCATTTT. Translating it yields CSAGGVQPQHF.

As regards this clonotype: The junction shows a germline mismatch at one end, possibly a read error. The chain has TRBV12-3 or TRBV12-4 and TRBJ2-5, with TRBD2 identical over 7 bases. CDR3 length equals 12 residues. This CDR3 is CASSLQWGLRVF. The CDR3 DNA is TGTGCCAGCAGTTTACAGTGGGGACTACGGGTCTTC.

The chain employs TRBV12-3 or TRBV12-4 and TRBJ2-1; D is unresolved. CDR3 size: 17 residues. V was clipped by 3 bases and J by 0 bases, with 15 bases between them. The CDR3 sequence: CASSFSSTGGSYNEQFF. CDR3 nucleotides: TGTGCCAGCAGTTTTAGTTCGACGGGCGGCTCCTACAATGAGCAGTTCTTC.

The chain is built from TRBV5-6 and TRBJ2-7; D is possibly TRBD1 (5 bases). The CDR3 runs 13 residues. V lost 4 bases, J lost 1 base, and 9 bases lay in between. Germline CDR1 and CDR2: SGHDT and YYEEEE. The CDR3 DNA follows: TGTGCCAGCAGCCCAGGGTGGTCCTACGAGCAGTACTTC. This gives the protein CASSPGWSYEQYF.

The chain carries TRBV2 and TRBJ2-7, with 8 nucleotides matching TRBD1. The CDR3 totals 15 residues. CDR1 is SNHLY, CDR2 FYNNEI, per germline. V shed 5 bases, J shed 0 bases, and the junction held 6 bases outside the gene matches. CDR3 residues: CASSLDRGGSYEQYF. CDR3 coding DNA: TGTGCCAGCAGTTTAGACAGGGGTGGCTCCTACGAGCAGTACTTC.

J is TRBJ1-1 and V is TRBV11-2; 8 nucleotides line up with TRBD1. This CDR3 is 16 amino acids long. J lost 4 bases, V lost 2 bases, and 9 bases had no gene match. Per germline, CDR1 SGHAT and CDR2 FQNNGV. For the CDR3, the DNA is TGTGCCAGCAGCTTATTAGCAGGGGGCGCGGTCACTGAAGCTTTCTTT. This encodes CASSLLAGGAVTEAFF.

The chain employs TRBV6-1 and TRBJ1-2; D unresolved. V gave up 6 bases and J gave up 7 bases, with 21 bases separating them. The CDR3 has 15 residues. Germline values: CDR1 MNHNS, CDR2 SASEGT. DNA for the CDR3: TGTGCCAGCAGCCCCAGCGACACCTTTGGAATTGGCTACACCTTC. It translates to CASSPSDTFGIGYTF.

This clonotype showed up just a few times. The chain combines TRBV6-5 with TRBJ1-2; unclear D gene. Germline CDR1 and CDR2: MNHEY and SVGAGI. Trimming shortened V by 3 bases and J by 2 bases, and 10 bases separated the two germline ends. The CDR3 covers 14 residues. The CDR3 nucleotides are TGTGCCAGCAGTTATCGGGTGCCCAACTATGGCTACACCTTC. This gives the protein CASSYRVPNYGYTF.